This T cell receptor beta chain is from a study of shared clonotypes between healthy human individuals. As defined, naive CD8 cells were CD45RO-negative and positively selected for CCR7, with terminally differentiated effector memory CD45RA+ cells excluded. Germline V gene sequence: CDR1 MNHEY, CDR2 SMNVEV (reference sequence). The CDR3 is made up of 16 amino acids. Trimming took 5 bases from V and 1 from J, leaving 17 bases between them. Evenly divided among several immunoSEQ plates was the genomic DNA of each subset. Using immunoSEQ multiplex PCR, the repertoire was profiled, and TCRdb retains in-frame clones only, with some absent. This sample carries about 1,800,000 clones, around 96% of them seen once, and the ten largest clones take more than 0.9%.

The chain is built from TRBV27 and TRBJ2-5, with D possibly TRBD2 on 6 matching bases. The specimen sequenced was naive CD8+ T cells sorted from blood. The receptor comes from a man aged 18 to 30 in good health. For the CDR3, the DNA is TGTGCCAGCAGTCTCACCGCGGCGGGGTTCCAAGAGACCCAGTACTTC. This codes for CASSLTAAGFQETQYF.